Sequencing of this T cell receptor (beta chain) was carried out in a study of cytomegalovirus exposure and HLA in healthy donors. PCR was performed using 60 Vbeta and 13 Jbeta primers. Profiled with immunoSEQ multiplex PCR; TCRdb holds only in-frame clones, not every one. The data contain more than 110,000 clones, about 80% of them seen just once; the ten biggest clones take up 4.5% to 6.5%. Study findings and constraints: 15,000 to 20,000 TCR beta sequences were associated with HLA alleles at 0.05 false discovery rate in a later analysis. Rare TCR sequences dominated, though some public TCRs recurred in many donors. In an earlier analysis, productive rearrangement rates for most beta V segments clustered near 87% or 30%. A later look showed TCR association rates differing by HLA locus, highest for DRB1 and lowest for HLA-C.

On this clone itself: As yet, its antigen is unknown.

The germline V and J ends were trimmed by 5 bases and 3 bases, with 8 bases remaining between them. CDR1 and CDR2 from the germline V gene are SGHRS and YFSETQ. This CDR3 contains 12 residues. Sequencing input: PBMCs. The sequence came from a male donor in good health and CMV-seronegative. The V and J genes are TRBV5-1 and TRBJ1-2; no clear D gene. CDR3 region: CASRDGDYGYTF. The CDR3 region has the DNA TGCGCCAGCAGAGACGGGGACTATGGCTACACCTTC.